These T cell receptor beta chains were read from a single sample in a study of T-cell reconstitution after alpha-beta-depleted transplantation in children. TCRdb passed the PCR reads through MiXCR, listing each CDR3 protein once. Here the sample spans roughly 310,000 distinct CDR3 sequences, 20% to 30% being singletons. The source material was PBMCs, mostly from graft donor cells, sampled 180 days after TCRalphabeta/CD19-depleted stem cell transplant. These receptors came from a male patient aged 10 to 17 who had a stem cell transplant for acute lymphoblastic leukemia, so the T cells may come from the graft donor. Each CDR3 is given with its conserved first and last residue. D genes are given only for firm matches. Size is omitted from some rows. Given values are once, few, many or a class for expanded clones.

TRBJ2-1	TRBV21-1	.	.	CASSKLPSGREIYNEQFF	TGTGCCAGCAGCAAACTTCCTAGCGGGAGGGAAATTTACAATGAGCAGTTCTTC
TRBJ2-2	TRBV2	.	.	CASSDRPGELFF	TGTGCCAGCAGTGACCGGCCCGGGGAGCTGTTTTTT
TRBJ2-7	TRBV3-1	TRBD2	few	CASSQGLAGPFSEQYF	TGTGCCAGCAGCCAAGGACTAGCGGGGCCTTTTAGCGAGCAGTACTTC
TRBJ1-1	TRBV20-1	.	.	CSAREAGAGTEAFF	TGCAGTGCTAGAGAGGCAGGGGCCGGGACTGAAGCTTTCTTT
TRBJ2-1	TRBV20-1	.	.	CSASFPGSVYNEQFF	TGCAGTGCTAGTTTTCCAGGGTCAGTCTACAATGAGCAGTTCTTC
TRBJ2-7	TRBV29-1	TRBD1	few	CSVFDRAPTYEQYF	TGCAGCGTTTTCGACAGGGCCCCTACGTACGAGCAGTACTTC
TRBJ2-7	TRBV5-5	TRBD2	few	CASSLLALAGPYEQYF	TGTGCCAGCAGCTTGTTGGCGCTAGCGGGCCCCTACGAGCAGTACTTC
TRBJ1-1	TRBV7-3	TRBD1	.	CASSSETDRGENTEAFF	TGTGCCAGCAGTTCTGAAACGGACAGGGGGGAGAACACTGAAGCTTTCTTT
TRBJ1-5	TRBV3-1	.	.	CASSQERQVGANQPQHF	TGTGCCAGCAGCCAAGAAAGGCAGGTGGGTGCCAATCAGCCCCAGCATTTT
TRBJ1-2	TRBV5-5	.	.	CASSLRGQGRNTF	TGTGCCAGCAGCTTGAGAGGTCAGGGACGGAACACCTTC
TRBJ2-7	TRBV29-1	TRBD1	.	CSTRTGTYEQYF	TGCAGCACCCGGACAGGTACCTACGAGCAGTACTTC
TRBJ2-3	TRBV27	TRBD2	.	CASRLLAGGTDTQYF	TGTGCCAGCAGACTGCTAGCGGGAGGCACAGATACGCAGTATTTT
TRBJ2-7	TRBV5-1	.	few	CASSQETAYEQYF	TGCGCCAGCAGTCAAGAAACGGCCTACGAGCAGTACTTC
TRBJ2-3	TRBV6-1	TRBD1	.	CASSPGQGRTDTQYF	TGTGCCAGCAGTCCCGGACAGGGACGCACAGATACGCAGTATTTT
TRBJ1-3	TRBV25-1	.	many	CASSERRPSGNTIYF	TGTGCCAGCAGTGAACGACGGCCCTCTGGAAACACCATATATTTT
TRBJ2-6	TRBV15	TRBD1	.	CATSTDRGGANVLTF	TGTGCCACCAGCACAGACAGGGGAGGGGCCAACGTCCTGACTTTC
TRBJ2-3	TRBV5-1	.	many	CASSPNTDTQYF	TGCGCCAGCAGCCCGAACACAGATACGCAGTATTTT
TRBJ2-7	TRBV3-1	TRBD2	few	CASSQADSGRQYEQYF	TGTGCCAGCAGCCAAGCAGATAGCGGGAGGCAGTACGAGCAGTACTTC
TRBJ2-1	TRBV6-1	.	.	CASRFWGASSYNEQFF	TGTGCCAGCAGGTTCTGGGGGGCTAGTTCCTACAATGAGCAGTTCTTC
TRBJ2-7	TRBV5-1	.	many	CASSLSRREGTEQYF	TGCGCCAGCAGCCTTAGCAGGAGGGAAGGAACCGAGCAGTACTTC
TRBJ2-5	TRBV12-3/TRBV12-4	TRBD2	.	CASSPTPGTSGIMETQYF	TGTGCCAGCAGTCCGACCCCCGGGACTAGCGGGATCATGGAGACCCAGTACTTC
TRBJ2-5	TRBV4-1	.	.	CASSQGRLDETQYF	TGCGCCAGCAGCCAAGGGCGGCTTGATGAGACCCAGTACTTC
TRBJ2-7	TRBV7-9	.	few	CASSLREGVDEQYF	TGTGCCAGCAGCTTGAGAGAGGGAGTCGACGAGCAGTACTTC
TRBJ1-1	TRBV27	.	many	CASSGAIRGTEAFF	TGTGCCAGCAGTGGTGCAATCAGGGGAACTGAAGCTTTCTTT
TRBJ2-5	TRBV7-9	.	few	CASSPGTHLQETQYF	TGTGCCAGCAGCCCTGGGACCCACCTTCAAGAGACCCAGTACTTC
TRBJ2-7	TRBV7-3	.	.	CASSLIGGAYEQYF	TGTGCCAGCAGCTTAATAGGGGGGGCTTACGAGCAGTACTTC
TRBJ2-1	TRBV10-1	.	.	CASSEGKGWDEQFF	TGCGCCAGCAGTGAAGGAAAGGGTTGGGATGAGCAGTTCTTC
TRBJ2-7	TRBV5-1	.	few	CASSLVAGPSYEQYF	TGCGCCAGCAGCTTGGTTGCCGGACCCTCCTACGAGCAGTACTTC
TRBJ2-7	TRBV20-1	.	few	CSAIGGLSYEQYF	TGCAGTGCCATTGGCGGGCTTAGTTACGAGCAGTACTTC
TRBJ2-5	TRBV25-1	.	.	CASSDWQETQYF	TGTGCCAGCAGTGACTGGCAAGAGACCCAGTACTTC
TRBJ2-7	TRBV20-1	.	.	CSARVGRGYEQYF	TGCAGTGCTAGAGTGGGCAGGGGCTACGAGCAGTACTTC
TRBJ2-1	TRBV20-1	.	few	CSANGGTYNEQFF	TGCAGTGCTAACGGGGGAACCTACAATGAGCAGTTCTTC
TRBJ2-7	TRBV27	TRBD2	few	CASSFGLAGGYEQYF	TGTGCCAGCAGTTTCGGACTAGCGGGAGGATACGAGCAGTACTTC
TRBJ2-2	TRBV6-7	.	few	CASSYNYRGRPNTGELFF	TGTGCCAGCAGTTATAATTACCGTGGACGACCGAACACCGGGGAGCTGTTTTTT
TRBJ1-1	TRBV5-5	TRBD1	.	CASSPLTGGSTEAFF	TGTGCCAGCAGCCCCCTGACAGGGGGAAGCACTGAAGCTTTCTTT
TRBJ2-5	TRBV6-1	TRBD1	.	CASRQGNQETQYF	TGTGCCAGCAGACAGGGGAATCAAGAGACCCAGTACTTC
TRBJ2-1	TRBV20-1	TRBD2	.	CSASRSGRAKDNEQFF	TGCAGTGCTAGTCGTAGCGGGAGGGCCAAGGACAATGAGCAGTTCTTC
TRBJ2-7	TRBV7-3	.	few	CASSRYEQYF	TGTGCCAGCAGCCGCTACGAGCAGTACTTC
TRBJ2-7	TRBV4-1	.	.	CASSQEYGEEQYF	TGCGCCAGCAGCCAAGAGTACGGAGAGGAGCAGTACTTC
TRBJ2-1	TRBV6-1	.	.	CASSPLGGSSYNEQFF	TGTGCCAGCAGTCCGCTTGGAGGGAGCTCCTACAATGAGCAGTTCTTC
TRBJ2-7	TRBV27	TRBD2	.	CASSLAGRAHEQYF	TGTGCCAGCAGTTTGGCCGGGAGGGCCCACGAGCAGTACTTC
TRBJ2-1	TRBV7-8	TRBD2	.	CASSLERTRKMGEQFF	TGTGCCAGCAGCTTAGAAAGGACTAGAAAGATGGGTGAGCAGTTCTTC
TRBJ2-1	TRBV7-9	.	.	CASSLAMADNEQFF	TGTGCCAGCAGCTTAGCGATGGCAGACAATGAGCAGTTCTTC
TRBJ1-1	TRBV7-3	.	few	CASSLNGGRAPNTEAFF	TGTGCCAGCAGCTTAAACGGTGGTAGAGCTCCGAACACTGAAGCTTTCTTT
TRBJ2-3	TRBV4-1	TRBD2	few	CASSRGAIAGVITDTQYF	TGCGCCAGCAGCAGGGGGGCGATAGCGGGAGTCATAACGGATACGCAGTATTTT
TRBJ2-1	TRBV7-9	.	few	CASDSGAPYNEQFF	TGTGCCAGCGACTCCGGGGCCCCCTACAATGAGCAGTTCTTC
TRBJ2-5	TRBV10-1	.	few	CASSWDEGETQYF	TGCGCCAGCAGCTGGGACGAAGGGGAGACCCAGTACTTC